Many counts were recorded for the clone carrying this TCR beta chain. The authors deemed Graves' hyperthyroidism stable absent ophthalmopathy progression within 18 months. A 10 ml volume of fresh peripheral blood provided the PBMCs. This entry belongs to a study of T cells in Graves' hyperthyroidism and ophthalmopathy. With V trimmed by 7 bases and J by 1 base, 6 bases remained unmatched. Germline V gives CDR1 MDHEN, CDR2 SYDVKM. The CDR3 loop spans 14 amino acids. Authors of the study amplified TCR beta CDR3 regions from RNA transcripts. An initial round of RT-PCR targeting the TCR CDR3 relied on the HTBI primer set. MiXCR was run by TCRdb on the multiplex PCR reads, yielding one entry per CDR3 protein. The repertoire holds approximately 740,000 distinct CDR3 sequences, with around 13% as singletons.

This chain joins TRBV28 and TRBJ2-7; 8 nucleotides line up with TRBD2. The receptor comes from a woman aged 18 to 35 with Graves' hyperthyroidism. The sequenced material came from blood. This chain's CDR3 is CASTIAGKSYEQYF. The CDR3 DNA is TGTGCCAGCACCATAGCGGGAAAGTCCTACGAGCAGTACTTC.